The clone carrying this T cell receptor beta chain was picked up one time. J lost 3 bases, V lost 6 bases, and 5 bases had no gene match. The length of the CDR3 is 14 residues. Germline lookup yields CDR1 MNHNY and CDR2 SVGAGI (reference sequence). TCRdb's copy holds only in-frame clones and misses some; the assay was immunoSEQ multiplex PCR. The sample shows roughly 34,000 clones, nearly 90% of them seen only once. Specified time point: new active TB diagnosis, blood taken before or within 7 days of starting treatment. The data are from a study of T cells in tuberculosis. J is TRBJ1-5 and V is TRBV6-6, with TRBD1 identical over 7 bases. This sample comprised PBMCs, obtained at tuberculosis diagnosis. The clonotype originates from an adult with tuberculosis. The CDR3 nucleotides read TGTGCCAGCAGGGCGGGGACAGTCAATCAGCCCCAGCATTTT. It yields the protein CASRAGTVNQPQHF.